The 22 T cell receptor beta chains below were found in one sample sequenced in a study of blood T cell repertoires in COVID-19. Some clones are missing from TCRdb's copy, which holds only in-frame ones; the method was immunoSEQ multiplex PCR. The table has approximately 97,000 clones, roughly 86% seen once. Sequencing was carried out using peripheral blood. The receptors here all came from a man aged 45-65 years with active or convalescent COVID-19.

This clone was counted once. CDR3 coding DNA: TGCGCCAGCAGCCCACAGGGGGTTGGAGATACGCAGTATTTT. It is translated as CASSPQGVGDTQYF. V usage is TRBV5-1 and J usage is TRBJ2-3, with 8 bases lining up with TRBD1. Germline V gene sequence: CDR1 SGHRS, CDR2 YFSETQ. V trimming: 4 bases; J trimming: 5 bases; junction bases outside the gene matches: 6. This CDR3 comprises 14 residues.

The chain joins TRBV9 to TRBJ2-7; 8 bases fit TRBD2. The V and J ends lost 2 bases and 7 bases, in that order; junction bases with no gene match: 8. This CDR3 contains 14 residues. The germline CDR1 and CDR2 sequences are SGDLS and YYNGEE. For the CDR3, the DNA is TGTGCCAGCAGCGTGGGGACTAGGGGTGGGGAGCAGTACTTC. Its translation is CASSVGTRGGEQYF.

This chain joins TRBV28 and TRBJ1-2, with 8 positions matching TRBD1. The CDR3 covers 13 residues. J gave up 8 bases and V 3 bases, and 5 bases lay outside the gene matches. The germline V gene encodes CDR1 MDHEN and CDR2 SYDVKM. The CDR3 DNA is TGTGCCAGCAGTTTGCCGACAGGGGTGGGCTACACCTTC. Encoded protein: CASSLPTGVGYTF.

The genes are TRBV5-5 and TRBJ2-3; D gene ambiguous. The CDR3 consists of 14 residues. CDR1 is SGHKS and CDR2 is YYEKEE in the germline V gene (reference sequence). V was clipped by 4 bases and J by 4 bases, with 13 bases between them. The CDR3 coding sequence is TGTGCCAGCAGCCCCCCCCCGGTCCCAGATACGCAGTATTTT. This codes for CASSPPPVPDTQYF. Based on the CDR3 plus reference TRBV5-5 and TRBJ2-3, the full variable domain is DAGVTQSPTHLIKTRGQQVTLRCSPISGHKSVSWYQQVLGQGPQFIFQYYEKEERGRGNFPDRFSARQFPNYSSELNVNALLLGDSALYLCASSPPPVPDTQYFGPGTRLTVL.

This chain connects TRBV5-1 to TRBJ2-3; tentatively, D is TRBD2 (5 bases). V lost 0 bases and J lost 6, with 17 bases in between. Per the germline V gene, CDR1 is SGHRS and CDR2 is YFSETQ. The CDR3 is 16 amino acids. CDR3 DNA: TGCGCCAGCAGCTTGGGGGCTCGGGTCGGGATCGATACGCAGTATTTT. Amino acid sequence: CASSLGARVGIDTQYF. The full variable domain, in which reference TRBV5-1 and TRBJ2-3 provide the parts outside the CDR3, is KAGVTQTPRYLIKTRGQQVTLSCSPISGHRSVSWYQQTPGQGLQFLFEYFSETQRNKGNFPGRFSGRQFSNSRSEMNVSTLELGDSALYLCASSLGARVGIDTQYFGPGTRLTVL.

The rearrangement links TRBV28 to TRBJ2-5; 14 bases agree with TRBD2. Per germline, CDR1 MDHEN and CDR2 SYDVKM. The junction had 17 bases not matched to a gene; V was cut back by 6 bases and J by 2 bases. The CDR3 sequence is 20 residues long. The chain's CDR3 is CASSPRRGWGTSGGQETQYF. The CDR3, as DNA: TGTGCCAGCAGCCCGCGTAGGGGGTGGGGGACTAGCGGGGGACAAGAGACCCAGTACTTC.

This rearrangement joins TRBV7-6 to TRBJ2-1; 8 bases agree with TRBD2. The CDR3 is 18 residues long. The J segment lost 6 bases and the V segment lost 4 bases, leaving 17 bases of the junction unmatched. Germline CDR1 and CDR2: SGHVS and FNYEAQ. CDR3 nucleotides: TGTGCCAGCAGCTCACGGGGTCCAAGTAGCGGGGCGTCCAATGAGCAGTTCTTC. Encoded protein: CASSSRGPSSGASNEQFF.

The rearrangement joins TRBV30 to TRBJ2-3; D possibly corresponds to TRBD1 (5 bases). Germline V gene data show CDR1 as GTSNPN and CDR2 as SVGIG (reference sequence). The length of the CDR3 is 13 residues. V lost 2 bases and J lost 5, with 11 bases in between. The CDR3 is CAWSKGRRDTQYF. In DNA form, the CDR3 reads TGTGCCTGGAGTAAGGGGCGGAGAGATACGCAGTATTTT. The whole variable domain, remainder taken from reference TRBV30 and TRBJ2-3, is SQTIHQWPATLVQPVGSPLSLECTVEGTSNPNLYWYRQAAGRGLQLLFYSVGIGQISSEVPQNLSASRPQDRQFILSSKKLLLSDSGFYLCAWSKGRRDTQYFGPGTRLTVL.

The J gene is TRBJ1-1, the V gene TRBV5-6, with D tentatively TRBD1 (6 bases). CDR3 length equals 13 residues. Germline CDR1 is SGHDT and CDR2 is YYEEEE. The germline V and J ends were trimmed by 3 bases and 0 bases, with 6 bases remaining between them. The CDR3 DNA sequence: TGTGCCAGCAGCTGGGGGCTGAACACTGAAGCTTTCTTT. Translating it yields CASSWGLNTEAFF.

The chain employs TRBV28 and TRBJ1-3, with a possible D match to TRBD1 (5 bases). The germline V and J ends were trimmed by 5 bases and 7 bases, with 15 bases remaining between them. This CDR3 comprises 14 residues. CDR1 and CDR2 (germline): MDHEN, SYDVKM. The CDR3 coding sequence is TGTGCCAGCAGTACAGGCGGTCCAGGGAACACCATATATTTT. It specifies CASSTGGPGNTIYF.

This chain uses TRBV12-3 or TRBV12-4 with TRBJ2-7; a possible D gene is TRBD2 (6 bases). V was cut by 4 bases and J by 4 bases, with 8 bases left in between. CDR3 size: 12 residues. CDR3 nucleotides: TGTGCCAGCAGTTGGGGGGTTTACGAGCAGTACTTC. This codes for CASSWGVYEQYF.

The chain combines TRBV3-1 (or the pseudogene TRBV3-2) with TRBJ2-7; a weak D match, TRBD1 (6 bases). The CDR3 sequence is 14 residues long. Germline CDR1 LGHDT, CDR2 YNNKEL (reference sequence). Trimming took 1 base from V and 0 from J, leaving 7 bases between them. CDR3 amino acids: CASSQGGHSYEQYF. Here the CDR3 DNA reads TGTGCCAGCAGCCAAGGGGGACACTCCTACGAGCAGTACTTC.

This clone was found a few times. V and J are TRBV2 and TRBJ2-7, with TRBD1 matching 7 bases. Germline assignment: CDR1 SNHLY and CDR2 FYNNEI. J was trimmed by 0 bases and V by 6 bases; bases with no gene match: 11. CDR3 length: 16 residues. CDR3 bases: TGTGCCAGCAGCATAAACGGACAGGCGAGCTCCTACGAGCAGTACGTC. This gives the protein CASSINGQASSYEQYV.

The genes are TRBV5-1 and TRBJ1-2; D unresolved. V dropped 4 bases and J dropped 0 bases, with 7 bases sitting between them. Germline assignment: CDR1 SGHRS and CDR2 YFSETQ. The CDR3 extends over 13 amino acids. CDR3: CASSQTPNYGYTF. In nucleotides, the CDR3 is TGCGCCAGCAGCCAGACACCTAACTATGGCTACACCTTC. Drawing the rest from reference TRBV5-1 and TRBJ1-2, the complete variable domain is KAGVTQTPRYLIKTRGQQVTLSCSPISGHRSVSWYQQTPGQGLQFLFEYFSETQRNKGNFPGRFSGRQFSNSRSEMNVSTLELGDSALYLCASSQTPNYGYTFGSGTRLTVV.

The genes are TRBV6-6 and TRBJ2-7, with 7 bases aligning to TRBD1. CDR3 length equals 13 residues. In germline, CDR1 is MNHNY, CDR2 SVGAGI (reference sequence). Germline trimming cut 8 bases from V and 3 bases from J; bases unmatched to any gene: 7. The DNA of the CDR3 is TGTGCCAGCCAGTCAGGGGGACACTACGAGCAGTACTTC. This sequence encodes CASQSGGHYEQYF.

The chain couples TRBV19 to TRBJ2-2, with no clear D. The CDR3 totals 13 residues. The V gene lost 7 bases and the J gene lost 0 bases, with 6 bases spanning the gap. Germline CDR1 LNHDA, CDR2 SQIVND (reference sequence). The CDR3 DNA follows: TGTGCCAGTAATCCAGCGAACACCGGGGAGCTGTTTTTT. Translation: CASNPANTGELFF.

This clone was picked up a small number of times. V and J are TRBV6-1 and TRBJ2-5, with D possibly TRBD1 on 7 matching bases. CDR3 length equals 15 residues. V dropped 1 base and J dropped 4 bases, with 13 bases sitting between them. Per the germline V gene, CDR1 is MNHNS and CDR2 is SASEGT. CDR3 protein: CASSEGRGRGETQYF. CDR3 sequence (DNA): TGTGCCAGCAGTGAAGGGAGGGGGCGAGGAGAGACCCAGTACTTC.

The chain has TRBV7-8 and TRBJ1-5; maybe TRBD1 (5 bases). CDR3 length equals 16 residues. Trimming pared 5 bases from V and 0 bases from J, leaving 14 bases between. Germline V gene lookup returns CDR1 SGHVS and CDR2 FQNEAQ. This chain's CDR3 is CASSQLGGLSNQPQHF. CDR3 DNA: TGTGCCAGCAGCCAGCTGGGGGGTCTTAGCAATCAGCCCCAGCATTTT.

In DNA form, the CDR3 reads TGTGCCAGCAGAGAATTCGGGATACGCACAGATACGCAGTATTTT. The encoded protein is CASREFGIRTDTQYF. The J gene is TRBJ2-3, the V gene TRBV28; D is perhaps TRBD2 (5 bases). Germline loops: CDR1 MDHEN, CDR2 SYDVKM. Between the trimmed V and J ends, which lost 6 bases and 1 base, there was a span of 14 bases. This CDR3 is built from 15 residues.

The chain joins TRBV19 to TRBJ1-1; 9 bases fit TRBD1. Germline V lookup: CDR1 LNHDA, CDR2 SQIVND (reference sequence). J was trimmed by 2 bases and V by 5 bases; bases with no gene match: 6. CDR3 length: 15 amino acids. This chain's CDR3 is CASSGWTGENTEAFF. In DNA, the CDR3 is TGTGCCAGTAGTGGATGGACAGGGGAAAACACTGAAGCTTTCTTT.

The rearrangement links TRBV6-6 to TRBJ1-3, with a tentative D call TRBD1 (6 bases). Germline V gene data show CDR1 as MNHNY and CDR2 as SVGAGI (reference sequence). The CDR3 sequence is 19 residues long. Trimming stripped 5 bases from V and 1 base from J, with 24 bases between. The CDR3 is CASSRILGNPQGSGNTIYF. The CDR3 nucleotides read TGTGCCAGCAGTCGAATCTTAGGAAACCCACAGGGTTCTGGAAACACCATATATTTT.

The table lists this clone with a count of one. This chain joins TRBV6-5 and TRBJ1-5; 8 bases match TRBD1. Per germline, CDR1 MNHEY and CDR2 SVGAGI. V shed 5 bases and J 7 bases; nucleotides not matched to a gene: 7. The CDR3 covers 14 residues. Here the CDR3 reads CASSTTGEDQPQHF. CDR3 nucleotide sequence: TGTGCCAGCAGTACGACAGGGGAGGACCAGCCCCAGCATTTT.